The clone carrying this TCR beta chain was counted at least ten times. Its cognate antigen is unknown. These data are taken from a study of T cells after yellow fever vaccination. TCRdb re-called the 5' RACE reads through MiXCR, storing one row per CDR3 protein. The data show 300,000 to 350,000 distinct CDR3 sequences, with about 4% seen just once and approximately 24% held by the top ten. The study's findings and limits: A small proportion of clonotypes was detected in both the CD4 and CD8 compartments. Though weaker, the secondary response peaked faster, on day 5 versus 15.

CDR3 size: 12 residues. The V end was cut by 8 bases, the J end by 5 bases, with 10 bases between. Per germline, CDR1 MNHEY and CDR2 SVGEGT. The V gene is TRBV6-2 or TRBV6-3, the J gene TRBJ1-5; D is undetermined. The specimen was PBMCs, collected 5 days after the yellow fever booster vaccination. This clonotype was sampled from a man between 18 and 29 years old who received the YFV17D yellow fever vaccine. In DNA form, the CDR3 reads TGTGCCAGCGCTTCCTCCTATCAGCCCCAGCATTTT. It encodes CASASSYQPQHF.